This is a list of T cell receptor beta chains from one sample in a study of shared clonotypes between healthy human individuals. Clones were sequenced by immunoSEQ multiplex PCR, and TCRdb holds only the in-frame ones, with some missing. The table lists about 590,000 clones, less than 97% of them singletons. Sequenced input: naive CD8+ T cells sorted from blood. These receptors all stem from a woman aged 25 to 39 in good health. CDR3s include the opening cysteine and the closing phenylalanine or tryptophan. A D gene is named only where the DNA matches it firmly. A row's size may be missing; if present it is once, few, many or a size class.

J gene	V gene	D gene	clone size	CDR3 length	CDR3 DNA	CDR3 protein
TRBJ1-6	TRBV19	-	-	12	TGTGCCAGTAGTATAGAAAATTCACCCCTCCACTTT	CASSIENSPLHF
TRBJ2-5	TRBV6-5	TRBD1	-	14	TGTGCCAGCAGTAGAGGGACAGCAGAAGAGACCCAGTACTTC	CASSRGTAEETQYF
TRBJ2-7	TRBV7-8	-	-	13	TGTGCCAGCAGCGAAAGGACGGGTTACGAGCAGTACTTC	CASSERTGYEQYF
TRBJ2-2	TRBV6-1	-	-	16	TGTGCCAGCAGTGATTGGGGAAAAGCGAACACCGGGGAGCTGTTTTTT	CASSDWGKANTGELFF
TRBJ2-2	TRBV2	-	-	14	TGTGCCAGCAGTGAGACCGAGAACACCGGGGAGCTGTTTTTT	CASSETENTGELFF
TRBJ1-6	TRBV27	-	-	15	TGTGCCAGCAGTTTCTCGGGACCCTATAATTCACCCCTCCACTTT	CASSFSGPYNSPLHF
TRBJ2-3	TRBV4-1	-	-	14	TGCGCCAGCAGCCAAGTACTCAGCACAGATACGCAGTATTTT	CASSQVLSTDTQYF
TRBJ2-1	TRBV5-1	TRBD2	-	17	TGCGCCAGCAGCTGGACTAGCGGGAGTCTTGCCTACAATGAGCAGTTCTTC	CASSWTSGSLAYNEQFF
TRBJ2-2	TRBV10-1	-	once	14	TGCGCCAGCAGTGAGTCGAAGGTTATCGGGGAGCTGTTTTTT	CASSESKVIGELFF
TRBJ1-2	TRBV19	-	-	14	TGTGCCAGTAGTCCGGCCCGGGGTAACTATGGCTACACCTTC	CASSPARGNYGYTF
TRBJ2-1	TRBV5-1	-	-	13	TGCGCCAGCACCGAGTGGTCCTACAATGAGCAGTTCTTC	CASTEWSYNEQFF
TRBJ2-1	TRBV19	-	-	14	TGTGCCAGTAGCCCCGGGTGGGGAGGAAATGAGCAGTTCTTC	CASSPGWGGNEQFF
TRBJ1-5	TRBV5-8	-	-	14	TGTGCCAGCAGCTTGGTTGGAAGCAATCAGCCCCAGCATTTT	CASSLVGSNQPQHF
TRBJ2-7	TRBV5-6	TRBD2	-	14	TGTGCCAGCAGCACCGGACTAGTAGCGATCGAGCAGTACTTC	CASSTGLVAIEQYF
TRBJ2-1	TRBV7-6	TRBD1	once	16	TGTGCCAGCTCACTAGGGGGGACAGGGTTATACAATGAGCAGTTCTTC	CASSLGGTGLYNEQFF
TRBJ1-1	TRBV7-9	-	-	15	TGTGCCAGCAGCTCATCCTCAACAGTGAACACTGAAGCTTTCTTT	CASSSSSTVNTEAFF
TRBJ2-7	TRBV25-1	-	-	13	TGTGCCAGCAGGAATGTATTGGGGTACGAGCAGTACTTC	CASRNVLGYEQYF
TRBJ1-2	TRBV11-2	-	-	13	TGTGCCAGCAGCGGGGGGTATAACTATGGCTACACCTTC	CASSGGYNYGYTF
TRBJ2-7	TRBV18	-	-	11	TGTGCCAGCTCACCAGGCTACGAGCAGTACTTC	CASSPGYEQYF
TRBJ2-7	TRBV5-6	-	-	15	TGTGCCAGCAGCTCGCAAAGATTAATGCTATACGAGCAGTACTTC	CASSSQRLMLYEQYF
TRBJ2-7	TRBV7-2	-	-	13	TGTGCCAGCCATCCTTTAACTAGCTACGAGCAGTACTTC	CASHPLTSYEQYF
TRBJ1-1	TRBV29-1	TRBD1	-	18	TGCAGCGTTGAAAGGCGGTCGGACAGGGTGGGATGGGGCACTGAAGCTTTCTTT	CSVERRSDRVGWGTEAFF
TRBJ2-7	TRBV27	TRBD2	-	17	TGTGCCAGCAGTTTAAGGCGCGGGACTACCGTTGCGGACGAGCAGTACTTC	CASSLRRGTTVADEQYF
TRBJ1-2	TRBV27	TRBD1	once	13	TGTGCCAGCGCTACGGGACAGAGTTATGGCTACACCTTC	CASATGQSYGYTF
TRBJ2-5	TRBV28	TRBD2	-	16	TGTGCCAGCATACCCACTAGCGTAAGCCCACAAGAGACCCAGTACTTC	CASIPTSVSPQETQYF
TRBJ2-1	TRBV6-5	TRBD2	-	11	TGTGCCAGCAGTGGGACTATCGAGCAGTTCTTC	CASSGTIEQFF
TRBJ1-1	TRBV7-6	TRBD1	-	15	TGTGCCAGCAGCTGGGGGGGACAGCCGAACACTGAAGCTTTCTTT	CASSWGGQPNTEAFF
TRBJ2-1	TRBV6-6	-	-	13	TGTGCCAGCAGTAAGGTCGGGAGTAATGAGCAGTTCTTC	CASSKVGSNEQFF
TRBJ2-2	TRBV28	-	-	15	TGTGCCAGCAGTTTCATAATAGACGGTGCCGGGGAGCTGTTTTTT	CASSFIIDGAGELFF
TRBJ1-4	TRBV29-1	-	-	13	TGCAGCGTTGGACTCGGGGACGGTGAAAAACTGTTTTTT	CSVGLGDGEKLFF
TRBJ2-1	TRBV13	-	-	18	TGTGCCAGCAGCTTGGTAGGAGGGGGAGGGGACTCCTACAATGAGCAGTTCTTC	CASSLVGGGGDSYNEQFF
TRBJ2-2	TRBV5-1	TRBD2	-	15	TGCGCCAGCAGCTTTTCTAGCGGGAGTTCCGGGGAGCTGTTTTTT	CASSFSSGSSGELFF
TRBJ1-1	TRBV15	-	-	16	TGTGCCACCAGCAGAGAAGGTCGGGGTGGGGACACTGAAGCTTTCTTT	CATSREGRGGDTEAFF
TRBJ2-3	TRBV27	TRBD1	-	16	TGTGCCAGCAGTGGGACAGGGGGGTACCCTCCAGATACGCAGTATTTT	CASSGTGGYPPDTQYF
TRBJ2-1	TRBV6-1	-	-	13	TGTGCCAGCGAAAAATACTCCTACAATGAGCAGTTCTTC	CASEKYSYNEQFF
TRBJ2-5	TRBV29-1	-	-	15	TGCAGCGCCCGAGGGGAGATGGGGGCCCAGGAGACCCAGTACTTC	CSARGEMGAQETQYF
TRBJ2-5	TRBV13	-	-	17	TGTGCCAGCAGCACTAGGGTCGGGGGACAGTACCAAGAGACCCAGTACTTC	CASSTRVGGQYQETQYF
TRBJ2-5	TRBV28	-	-	13	TGTGCCAGCAGCTCGGAGGGGCAAGAGACCCAGTACTTC	CASSSEGQETQYF
TRBJ1-4	TRBV6-5	-	-	14	TGTGCCAGCAGTCCTCACGACGGTAATGAAAAACTGTTTTTT	CASSPHDGNEKLFF
TRBJ2-2	TRBV11-3	TRBD2	once	16	TGTGCCAGCAGCCCTGGACTAGCGGGAGTATCCAGGGAGCTGTTTTTT	CASSPGLAGVSRELFF
TRBJ1-1	TRBV7-9	-	-	13	TGTGCCAGCAGCACCGACAGGAACACTGAAGCTTTCTTT	CASSTDRNTEAFF
TRBJ1-1	TRBV5-1	-	once	14	TGCGCCAGCAGCTTGGGGCAGGGAGGCACTGAAGCTTTCTTT	CASSLGQGGTEAFF
TRBJ2-1	TRBV5-1	-	-	14	TGCGCCAGCAGCTTGGATTCGGGAGCTGATGAGCAGTTCTTC	CASSLDSGADEQFF
TRBJ1-5	TRBV19	TRBD1	-	15	TGTGCCAGTAGCATCCGGGACAGGGTCAATCAGCCCCAGCATTTT	CASSIRDRVNQPQHF
TRBJ2-1	TRBV19	-	-	13	TGTGCCAGTAGTATTCTATCAGGCCATGAGCAGTTCTTC	CASSILSGHEQFF
TRBJ2-2	TRBV13	-	-	13	TGTGCCAGCAGCTTAGAGAACACCGGGGAGCTGTTTTTT	CASSLENTGELFF
TRBJ2-7	TRBV28	TRBD1	-	15	TGTGCCAGCAGTTTAAGACAGGGACGGGACTACGAGCAGTACTTC	CASSLRQGRDYEQYF
TRBJ2-5	TRBV2	TRBD1	-	16	TGTGCCAGCAGTGAAGTGGGGACAGGGGGCGAAGAGACCCAGTACTTC	CASSEVGTGGEETQYF
TRBJ2-4	TRBV11-2	-	-	16	TGTGCCAGCAGCTTAGATTGGGGGAAATCCAAAAACATTCAGTACTTC	CASSLDWGKSKNIQYF
TRBJ1-4	TRBV27	TRBD1	once	14	TGTGCCAGCACCCAGACAGGGGGTAATGAAAAACTGTTTTTT	CASTQTGGNEKLFF
TRBJ2-7	TRBV27	-	once	13	TGTGCCAGCGCTCCGGGACTTCCATACGAGCAGTACTTC	CASAPGLPYEQYF
TRBJ2-7	TRBV7-8	-	-	12	TGTGCCAGCAGGGACAAAAACTACGAGCAGTACTTC	CASRDKNYEQYF
TRBJ2-7	TRBV28	-	-	14	TGTGCCAGCAGTTCTCCAGGGACTTCCTACGAGCAGTACTTC	CASSSPGTSYEQYF
TRBJ2-2	TRBV10-3	TRBD1	-	15	TGTGCCATCAGAACCGGGACAGGGAGCGCCGGGGAGCTGTTTTTT	CAIRTGTGSAGELFF
TRBJ2-5	TRBV30	-	once	14	TGTGCCTGGAGCGAAGGGTTGGGACAAGAGACCCAGTACTTC	CAWSEGLGQETQYF
TRBJ2-7	TRBV19	TRBD2	-	19	TGTGCCAGTAGTATCTGGTTCCCCCTGACTAGCGGGGACGGGGGCGAGCAGTACTTC	CASSIWFPLTSGDGGEQYF
TRBJ2-1	TRBV27	TRBD2	-	15	TGTGCCAGCAGTGCCGGGACTAGCGGCTACAATGAGCAGTTCTTC	CASSAGTSGYNEQFF
TRBJ2-7	TRBV10-2	-	once	15	TGCGCCAGCAGTGAGTCCTCGGGACGGAGCTACGAGCAGTACTTC	CASSESSGRSYEQYF
TRBJ2-1	TRBV27	TRBD2	-	14	TGTGCCACCTCAGGAACTAGCGATTACAATGAGCAGTTCTTC	CATSGTSDYNEQFF